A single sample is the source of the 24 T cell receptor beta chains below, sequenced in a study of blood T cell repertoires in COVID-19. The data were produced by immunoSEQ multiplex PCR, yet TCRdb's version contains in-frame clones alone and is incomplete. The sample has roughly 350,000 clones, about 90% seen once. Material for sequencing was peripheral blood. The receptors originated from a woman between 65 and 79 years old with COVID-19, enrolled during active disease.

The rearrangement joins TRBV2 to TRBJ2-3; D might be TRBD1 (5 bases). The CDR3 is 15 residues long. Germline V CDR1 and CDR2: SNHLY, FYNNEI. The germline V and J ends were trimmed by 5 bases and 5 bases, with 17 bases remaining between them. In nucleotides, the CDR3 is TGTGCCAGCAGTTTACAAGGGGTTTTCCTAGATACGCAGTATTTT. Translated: CASSLQGVFLDTQYF.

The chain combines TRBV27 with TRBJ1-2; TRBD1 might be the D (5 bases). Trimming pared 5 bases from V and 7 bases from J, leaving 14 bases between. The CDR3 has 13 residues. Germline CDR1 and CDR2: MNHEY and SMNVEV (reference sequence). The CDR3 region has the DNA TGTGCCAGCAGTATTACTCAGGGTAGTGGCTACACCTTC. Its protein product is CASSITQGSGYTF.

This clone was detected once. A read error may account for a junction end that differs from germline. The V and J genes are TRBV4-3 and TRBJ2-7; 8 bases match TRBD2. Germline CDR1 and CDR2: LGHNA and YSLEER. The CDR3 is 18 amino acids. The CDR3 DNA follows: TGCCCCAGCAGCCAAGAAGGACTCGCGGGGGGCGGGGGCTACGAGCAGTACTTC. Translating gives CPSSQEGLAGGGGYEQYF.

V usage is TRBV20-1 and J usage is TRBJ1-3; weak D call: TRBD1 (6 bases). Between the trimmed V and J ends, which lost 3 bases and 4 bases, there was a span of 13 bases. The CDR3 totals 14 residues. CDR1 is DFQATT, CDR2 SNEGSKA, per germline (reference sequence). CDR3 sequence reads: CSASHRDAGNTIYF. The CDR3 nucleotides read TGCAGTGCTAGTCACAGGGACGCGGGAAACACCATATATTTT.

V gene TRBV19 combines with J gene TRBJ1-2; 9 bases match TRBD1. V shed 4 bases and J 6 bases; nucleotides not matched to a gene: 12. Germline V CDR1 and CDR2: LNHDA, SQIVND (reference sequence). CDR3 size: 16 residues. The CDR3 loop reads CASSTMLGQGLHGYTF. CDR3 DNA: TGTGCCAGTAGTACGATGTTGGGACAGGGCCTCCATGGCTACACCTTC. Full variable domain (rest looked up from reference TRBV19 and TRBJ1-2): DGGITQSPKYLFRKEGQNVTLSCEQNLNHDAMYWYRQDPGQGLRLIYYSQIVNDFQKGDIAEGYSVSREKKESFPLTVTSAQKNPTAFYLCASSTMLGQGLHGYTFGSGTRLTVV.

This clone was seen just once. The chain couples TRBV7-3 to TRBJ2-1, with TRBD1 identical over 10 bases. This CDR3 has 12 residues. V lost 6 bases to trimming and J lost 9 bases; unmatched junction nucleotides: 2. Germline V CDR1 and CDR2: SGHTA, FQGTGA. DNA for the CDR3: TGTGCCAGCAGTAGGACAGGGGGTGAGCAGTTCTTC. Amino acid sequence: CASSRTGGEQFF. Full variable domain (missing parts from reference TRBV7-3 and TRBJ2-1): GAGVSQTPSNKVTEKGKYVELRCDPISGHTALYWYRQSLGQGPEFLIYFQGTGAADDSGLPNDRFFAVRPEGSVSTLKIQRTERGDSAVYLCASSRTGGEQFFGPGTRLTVL.

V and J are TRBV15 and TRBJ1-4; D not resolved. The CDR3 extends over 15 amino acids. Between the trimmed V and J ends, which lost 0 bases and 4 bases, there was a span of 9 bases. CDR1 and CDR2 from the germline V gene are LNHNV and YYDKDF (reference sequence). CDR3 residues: CATSRDFSLNEKLFF. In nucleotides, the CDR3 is TGTGCCACCAGCAGAGATTTTTCCCTTAATGAAAAACTGTTTTTT.

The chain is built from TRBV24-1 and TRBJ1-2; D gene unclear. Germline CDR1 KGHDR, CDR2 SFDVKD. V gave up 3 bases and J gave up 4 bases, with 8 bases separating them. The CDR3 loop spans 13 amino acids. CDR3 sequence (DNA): TGTGCCACCAGTGATACTGAATCCTATGGCTACACCTTC. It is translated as CATSDTESYGYTF.

CDR3 DNA sequence: TGTGCCAGCAGCGCGACACTTGGGGAGACCCAGTACTTC. The encoded protein is CASSATLGETQYF. V gene TRBV9 combines with J gene TRBJ2-5; no clear D gene. CDR1 and CDR2 (germline): SGDLS, YYNGEE. V lost 3 bases to trimming and J lost 5 bases, with 11 bases between them. CDR3 length: 13 residues.

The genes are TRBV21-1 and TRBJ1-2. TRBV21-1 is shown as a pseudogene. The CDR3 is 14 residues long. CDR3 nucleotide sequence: TGTGCCAGCAGCAAAAGTGGTTTGAGGGAAGGCTACACCTTC. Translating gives CASSKSGLREGYTF.

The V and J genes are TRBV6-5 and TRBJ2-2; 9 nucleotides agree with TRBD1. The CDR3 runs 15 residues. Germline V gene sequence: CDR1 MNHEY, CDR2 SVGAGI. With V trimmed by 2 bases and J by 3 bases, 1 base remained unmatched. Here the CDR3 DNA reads TGTGCCAGCAGTTACGACAGGGGGGACACCGGGGAGCTGTTTTTT. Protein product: CASSYDRGDTGELFF.

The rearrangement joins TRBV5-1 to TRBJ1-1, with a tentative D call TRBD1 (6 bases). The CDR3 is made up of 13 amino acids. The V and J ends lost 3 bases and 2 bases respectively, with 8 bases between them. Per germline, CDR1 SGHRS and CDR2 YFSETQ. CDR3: CASSWDINTEAFF. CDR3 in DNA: TGCGCCAGCAGCTGGGACATAAACACTGAAGCTTTCTTT.

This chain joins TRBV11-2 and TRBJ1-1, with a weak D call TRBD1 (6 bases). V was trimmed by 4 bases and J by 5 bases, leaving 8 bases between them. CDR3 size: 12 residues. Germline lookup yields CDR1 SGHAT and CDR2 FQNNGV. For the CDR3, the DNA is TGTGCCAGCAGCTCCCAGGGGACTGAAGCTTTCTTT. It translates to CASSSQGTEAFF. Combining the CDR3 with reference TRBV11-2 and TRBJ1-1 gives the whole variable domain EAGVAQSPRYKIIEKRQSVAFWCNPISGHATLYWYQQILGQGPKLLIQFQNNGVVDDSQLPKDRFSAERLKGVDSTLKIQPAKLEDSAVYLCASSSQGTEAFFGQGTRLTVV.

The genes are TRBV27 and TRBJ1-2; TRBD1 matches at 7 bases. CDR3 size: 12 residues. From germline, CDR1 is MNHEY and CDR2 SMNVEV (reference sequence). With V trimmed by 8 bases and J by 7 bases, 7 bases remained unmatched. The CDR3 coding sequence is TGTGCCAGCTCGACAGGGACGACTGGCTACACCTTC. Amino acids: CASSTGTTGYTF.

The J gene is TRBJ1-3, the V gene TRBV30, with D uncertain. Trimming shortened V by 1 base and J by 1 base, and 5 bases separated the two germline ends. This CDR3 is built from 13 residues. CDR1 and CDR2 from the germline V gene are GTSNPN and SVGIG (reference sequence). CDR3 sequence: CAWSGRSGNTIYF. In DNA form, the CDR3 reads TGTGCCTGGAGTGGGAGATCTGGAAACACCATATATTTT. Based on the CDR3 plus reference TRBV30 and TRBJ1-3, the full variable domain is SQTIHQWPATLVQPVGSPLSLECTVEGTSNPNLYWYRQAAGRGLQLLFYSVGIGQISSEVPQNLSASRPQDRQFILSSKKLLLSDSGFYLCAWSGRSGNTIYFGEGSWLTVV.

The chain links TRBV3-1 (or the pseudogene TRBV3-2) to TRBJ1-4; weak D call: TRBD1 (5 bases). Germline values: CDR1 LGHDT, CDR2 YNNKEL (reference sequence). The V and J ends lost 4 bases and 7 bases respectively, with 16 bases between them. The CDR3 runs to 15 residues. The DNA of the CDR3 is TGTGCCAGCAGCCCCGTTGGAGGGGCGGGTGAAAAACTGTTTTTT. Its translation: CASSPVGGAGEKLFF.

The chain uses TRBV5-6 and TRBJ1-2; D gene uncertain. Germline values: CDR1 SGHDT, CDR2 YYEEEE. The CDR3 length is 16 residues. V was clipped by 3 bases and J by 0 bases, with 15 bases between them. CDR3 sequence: CASSSLAGLANYGYTF. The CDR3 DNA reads TGTGCCAGCAGCTCCCTGGCGGGTCTCGCTAACTATGGCTACACCTTC.

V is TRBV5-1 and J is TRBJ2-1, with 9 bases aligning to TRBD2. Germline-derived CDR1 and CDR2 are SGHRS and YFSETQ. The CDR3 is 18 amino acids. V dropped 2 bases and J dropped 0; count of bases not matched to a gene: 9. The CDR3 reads CASSFGLAGLSSYNEQFF. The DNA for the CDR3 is TGCGCCAGCAGCTTTGGCCTAGCGGGGTTGAGCTCCTACAATGAGCAGTTCTTC.

The CDR3 DNA is TGCGCCAGCAGCCCGGGACAGCCTAACTCTGGGGCCAACGTCCTGACTTTC. Its translation is CASSPGQPNSGANVLTF. V is TRBV4-3 and J is TRBJ2-6; 7 nucleotides agree with TRBD1. Germline V CDR1 and CDR2: LGHNA, YSLEER. This CDR3 has 17 residues. V was clipped by 4 bases and J by 0 bases; unmatched bases: 6.

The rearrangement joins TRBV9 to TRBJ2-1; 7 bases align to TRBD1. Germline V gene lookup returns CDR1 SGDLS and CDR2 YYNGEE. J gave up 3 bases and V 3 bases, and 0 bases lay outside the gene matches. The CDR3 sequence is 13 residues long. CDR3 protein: CASSAGGYNEQFF. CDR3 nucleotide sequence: TGTGCCAGCAGCGCAGGGGGCTACAATGAGCAGTTCTTC.

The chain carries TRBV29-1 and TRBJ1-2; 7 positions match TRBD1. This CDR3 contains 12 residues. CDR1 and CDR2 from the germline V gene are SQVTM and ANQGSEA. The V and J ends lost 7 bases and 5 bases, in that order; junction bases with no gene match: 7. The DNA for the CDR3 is TGCAGCGCTTCGACAGGGATGTATGGCTACACCTTC. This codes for CSASTGMYGYTF.

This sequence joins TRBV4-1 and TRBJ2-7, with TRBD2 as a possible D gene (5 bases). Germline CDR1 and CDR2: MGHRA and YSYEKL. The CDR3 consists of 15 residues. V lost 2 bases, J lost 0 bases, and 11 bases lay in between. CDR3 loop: CASSQPRAGSYEQYF. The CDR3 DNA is TGCGCCAGCAGCCAACCCCGGGCGGGCTCCTACGAGCAGTACTTC.

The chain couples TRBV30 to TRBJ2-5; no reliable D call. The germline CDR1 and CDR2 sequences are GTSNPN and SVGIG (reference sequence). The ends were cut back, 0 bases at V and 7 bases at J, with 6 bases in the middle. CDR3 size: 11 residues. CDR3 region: CAWSVPGTQYF. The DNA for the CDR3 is TGTGCCTGGAGTGTACCCGGGACCCAGTACTTC.

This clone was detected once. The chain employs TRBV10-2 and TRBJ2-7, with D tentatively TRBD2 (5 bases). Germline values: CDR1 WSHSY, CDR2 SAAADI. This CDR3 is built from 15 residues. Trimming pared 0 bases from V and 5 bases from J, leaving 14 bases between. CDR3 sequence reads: CASSESVGVADEQYF. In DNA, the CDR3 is TGCGCCAGCAGTGAGTCTGTCGGGGTGGCGGACGAGCAGTACTTC.